This TCR beta chain was recovered during a study of T-cell memory formation after mild COVID-19. About the study: Largely donor-specific TCR clusters were found. Overall study results and limits: Contracting clones, day 15 to 85, had balanced CD4/CD8, and later expanders favored CD4+. The main location of contracting CD4+ clones was CM and EM, and that of contracting CD8+ clones was EMRA.

This clonotype was detected only a few times. Its antigen remains unknown. Trimming pared 2 bases from V and 10 bases from J, leaving 6 bases between. The CDR3 is 10 amino acids. Per the germline V gene, CDR1 is GTSNPN and CDR2 is SVGIG (reference sequence). Sample barcodes and UMIs were carried by the TCR alpha and TCR beta cDNA libraries that 5'RACE generated with constant-segment primers. TCRdb re-analysed the 5' RACE reads in MiXCR, keeping a single row per CDR3 protein. The sample includes about 430,000 distinct CDR3 sequences, roughly a quarter of them seen just once. The chain combines TRBV30 with TRBJ2-1, with D unresolved. The sequenced sample consisted of PBMCs or a T cell subset sorted from them (not recorded which). The clonotype originates from an adult woman who had mild COVID-19 (a few samples of this study predate the infection). Cell type and time point are not known. CDR3 region: CAWSREEQFF. DNA for the CDR3: TGTGCCTGGAGTAGAGAGGAGCAGTTCTTC.